A selection of T cell receptor beta chains follows, all from one sample in a study of shared clonotypes between healthy human individuals. Only in-frame clones appear in the TCRdb table, and some are missing; sequencing was by immunoSEQ multiplex PCR. Of over a million clones listed, under 80% are singletons. The material sequenced was memory CD4+ T cells sorted from blood. The receptors were sampled from a man aged 18 to 29 in good health. Each CDR3 is given with its conserved first and last residue. D genes are given only for firm matches. Clone size is not always given. Where it is, it says once, few, many or a class for expanded clones.

abundance,v_gene,j_gene,d_gene,CDR3aa,CDR3nt
.,TRBV28,TRBJ1-4,.,CASSSWTRATNEKLFF,TGTGCCAGCAGTTCTTGGACACGAGCAACTAATGAAAAACTGTTTTTT
few,TRBV5-8,TRBJ2-4,.,CASSFQGTNIQYF,TGTGCCAGCAGCTTCCAGGGAACGAACATTCAGTACTTC
.,TRBV10-2,TRBJ2-1,TRBD1,CASSERDRGLPMQFF,TGCGCCAGCAGTGAACGGGACAGGGGACTACCGATGCAGTTCTTC
.,TRBV2,TRBJ2-5,TRBD1,CASKVGDREETQYF,TGTGCCAGCAAAGTGGGGGACAGGGAAGAGACCCAGTACTTC
.,TRBV2,TRBJ1-2,.,CASSNTGNYGYTF,TGTGCCAGCAGTAATACAGGGAACTATGGCTACACCTTC
.,TRBV6-6,TRBJ2-3,.,CASSYGSSFTDTQYF,TGTGCCAGCAGTTATGGCTCAAGCTTCACAGATACGCAGTATTTT
.,TRBV2,TRBJ2-2,TRBD2,CADSSTGGTGELFF,TGTGCCGACTCTTCGACGGGGGGCACCGGGGAGCTGTTTTTT
.,TRBV5-1,TRBJ1-1,TRBD1,CASSGDRGPNTEAFF,TGCGCCAGCAGCGGGGACAGGGGCCCGAACACTGAAGCTTTCTTT
.,TRBV14,TRBJ2-1,TRBD1,CASSPPGSGRGSNYEQFF,TGTGCCAGCAGCCCTCCCGGCTCCGGCAGGGGGTCCAATTATGAGCAGTTCTTC
few,TRBV5-1,TRBJ1-1,TRBD1,CASSLVQGKTEAFF,TGCGCCAGCAGCCTCGTACAGGGGAAGACTGAAGCTTTCTTT
.,TRBV25-1,TRBJ1-1,TRBD1,CASSEEALTGGTTEAFF,TGTGCCAGCAGTGAAGAGGCGTTAACAGGGGGCACCACTGAAGCTTTCTTT
.,TRBV21-1,TRBJ2-1,.,CASPPNEQFF,TGTGCCAGCCCCCCCAATGAGCAGTTCTTC
.,TRBV6-4,TRBJ2-5,TRBD1,CASSDWDRWCQETQYF,TGTGCCAGCAGTGACTGGGACAGGTGGTGCCAAGAGACCCAGTACTTC
.,TRBV5-1,TRBJ2-1,TRBD2,CASSLVSGTSGRVTGDNEQFF,TGCGCCAGCAGCTTGGTATCCGGGACTAGCGGGAGAGTCACAGGAGACAATGAGCAGTTCTTC
.,TRBV5-1,TRBJ2-3,TRBD2,CASSLEREKWGTDTQYF,TGCGCCAGCAGCTTGGAGCGGGAGAAGTGGGGCACAGATACGCAGTATTTT
few,TRBV6-1,TRBJ2-7,TRBD2,CASSGGTSGGAWIYEQYF,TGTGCCAGCAGTGGGGGGACTAGCGGGGGCGCTTGGATCTACGAGCAGTACTTC
few,TRBV9,TRBJ1-1,.,CASSGVGAKAFF,TGTGCCAGCAGTGGTGTGGGAGCGAAAGCTTTCTTT
few,TRBV15,TRBJ1-4,.,CATSRDSRTNEKLFF,TGTGCCACCAGCAGGGACAGTCGAACTAATGAAAAACTGTTTTTT
.,TRBV5-1,TRBJ2-7,.,CASSPRRDLVVYEQYF,TGCGCCAGCAGCCCAAGGCGGGACCTGGTAGTCTACGAGCAGTACTTC
few,TRBV5-8,TRBJ2-5,.,CASSLENRWSMWGEETQYF,TGTGCCAGCAGCTTGGAGAACAGGTGGTCGATGTGGGGTGAAGAGACCCAGTACTTC
.,TRBV9,TRBJ1-1,.,CASSVLPNTEAFF,TGTGCCAGCAGCGTACTTCCGAACACTGAAGCTTTCTTT
.,TRBV9,TRBJ2-2,.,CASSVVAGGRPGELFF,TGTGCCAGCAGCGTAGTGGCCGGGGGGCGCCCCGGGGAGCTGTTTTTT
.,TRBV9,TRBJ2-2,.,CASTRGWANTGELFF,TGTGCCAGCACCCGGGGCTGGGCGAACACCGGGGAGCTGTTTTTT
many,TRBV6-1,TRBJ1-2,.,CASTWVDYGYTF,TGTGCCAGCACGTGGGTAGACTATGGCTACACCTTC
.,TRBV5-4,TRBJ2-3,TRBD2,CASSLASGGVDTQYF,TGTGCCAGCAGCTTGGCTAGCGGGGGGGTAGATACGCAGTATTTT